This T cell receptor beta chain was identified during a study of cytomegalovirus exposure and HLA in healthy donors. The study, taken as a whole, reports: Across HLA loci, a later analysis found differing TCR association rates, with DRB1 most and HLA-C fewest. Accurate prediction of most subjects' HLA-A and HLA-B alleles from TCR beta sequences was reported. The authors listed 150 to 200 TCR beta chains as cytomegalovirus-associated.

This PCR relied on a set of 60 Vbeta primers and 13 Jbeta primers. Method: immunoSEQ multiplex PCR; TCRdb's copy keeps in-frame clones and lacks some. Seen here are roughly 140,000 clones, nearly 85% observed once, and the top ten hold 3% to 3.5%. Of note for this clone: As yet, its antigen is unknown.

This CDR3 contains 14 residues. In germline, CDR1 is LGHNT, CDR2 FRNRAP. Trimming took 5 bases from V and 5 from J; bases not matched to a gene: 8. Although they were nominally healthy when sampled, donors likely had unrecorded immune exposures. This chain connects TRBV12-5 to TRBJ1-1; TRBD1 matches at 7 bases. Sample: PBMCs. This TCR derives from a male donor in good health and CMV-seronegative. CDR3 nucleotide sequence: TGTGCTAGTGGTGACAGGGAAAAATCGACTGAAGCTTTCTTT. Its protein product is CASGDREKSTEAFF.